Presented here are 19 T cell receptor beta chains from one specimen sequenced in a study of T cell responses to AZD1222 COVID-19 vaccine. Profiled with immunoSEQ multiplex PCR; TCRdb holds only in-frame clones, not every one. The sample carries approximately 100,000 clones, approximately 92% recorded once. The sequenced sample was peripheral blood, obtained on day 0 of AZD1222 vaccination. These receptors were collected from an adult in good health.

This clone was observed once. The chain recombines TRBV11-2 with TRBJ1-2; the match to TRBD1 covers 7 bases. J gave up 7 bases and V 0 bases, and 8 bases lay outside the gene matches. The length of the CDR3 is 15 residues. CDR1 SGHAT and CDR2 FQNNGV come from the germline V gene. The CDR3: CASSLDRLRGSGYTF. In DNA form, the CDR3 reads TGTGCCAGCAGCTTAGATCGGCTCAGGGGGTCTGGCTACACCTTC.

This sequence joins TRBV5-1 and TRBJ1-6; D is perhaps TRBD1 (6 bases). V lost 4 bases and J lost 14, with 16 bases in between. The CDR3 length is 13 residues. Germline V gene lookup returns CDR1 SGHRS and CDR2 YFSETQ. CDR3 protein: CASSASVEGALHF. Written as DNA, the CDR3 is TGCGCCAGCAGCGCCTCAGTGGAGGGGGCCCTCCACTTT. The complete variable domain, with remaining parts taken from reference TRBV5-1 and TRBJ1-6, reads KAGVTQTPRYLIKTRGQQVTLSCSPISGHRSVSWYQQTPGQGLQFLFEYFSETQRNKGNFPGRFSGRQFSNSRSEMNVSTLELGDSALYLCASSASVEGALHFGNGTRLTVT.

This chain uses TRBV9 with TRBJ2-7, with D possibly called TRBD1 or TRBD2 (5 bases each). Deletions cut 0 bases from V and 7 bases from J, with 11 bases between. There are 13 residues in the CDR3. CDR1 is SGDLS, CDR2 YYNGEE, per germline. DNA for the CDR3: TGTGCCAGCAGCGTAGCGTCGGGGCTAGAGCAGTACTTC. Translation gives CASSVASGLEQYF.

This chain joins TRBV11-3 and TRBJ1-2; D is unclear. The CDR3 covers 12 residues. Germline loops: CDR1 SGHNT, CDR2 YENEEA. Trimming left V 2 bases short and J 4 bases short, with 5 bases between. CDR3 loop: CASSLSSYGYTF. The CDR3 DNA follows: TGTGCCAGCAGCTTATCGTCCTATGGCTACACCTTC.

In its sample, this clone was seen once. This chain links TRBV3-1 (or the pseudogene TRBV3-2) with TRBJ2-3; D not certain. V lost 5 bases and J 0 bases, leaving 12 bases between the germline ends. The germline V gene has CDR1 LGHDT and CDR2 YNNKEL (reference sequence). The CDR3 is made up of 15 amino acids. CDR3 DNA sequence: TGTGCCAGCAGCGAGACCTGGAAAAGCACAGATACGCAGTATTTT. Translated: CASSETWKSTDTQYF.

This clone was seen once. The V gene is TRBV7-8, the J gene TRBJ2-1; 11 positions agree with TRBD2. Per the germline V gene, CDR1 is SGHVS and CDR2 is FQNEAQ. With V trimmed by 5 bases and J by 0 bases, 12 bases remained unmatched. The CDR3 extends over 19 amino acids. The CDR3 loop reads CASSRPGTSGFSSYNEQFF. The DNA of the CDR3 is TGTGCCAGCAGCCGCCCCGGGACTAGCGGTTTTAGCTCCTACAATGAGCAGTTCTTC.

The rearrangement joins TRBV7-6 to TRBJ2-3; D could derive from TRBD1 or TRBD2 (5 bases each). Germline assignment: CDR1 SGHVS and CDR2 FNYEAQ. The CDR3 is 17 residues long. V lost 1 base, J lost 0 bases, and 14 bases lay in between. This CDR3 reads CASSLGGSPSSTDTQYF. The CDR3, as DNA: TGTGCCAGCAGCTTAGGGGGGAGCCCCTCTAGCACAGATACGCAGTATTTT.

A single count supports this clone. The chain carries TRBV19 and TRBJ1-1, with TRBD1 matching 7 bases. V was clipped by 6 bases and J by 1 base; unmatched bases: 8. There are 15 residues in the CDR3. In germline, CDR1 is LNHDA, CDR2 SQIVND (reference sequence). The CDR3 DNA sequence: TGTGCCAGTAGCCCTAACAGGGGCGGGAACACTGAAGCTTTCTTT. Translating gives CASSPNRGGNTEAFF.

The chain recombines TRBV19 with TRBJ2-4; 7 nucleotides match TRBD2. CDR3 length: 11 amino acids. Germline CDR1 LNHDA, CDR2 SQIVND (reference sequence). V lost 5 bases, J lost 8 bases, and 0 bases stayed unmatched. The CDR3 is CASSREDIQYF. The CDR3 DNA reads TGTGCCAGTAGTCGGGAGGACATTCAGTACTTC.

The rearrangement joins TRBV9 to TRBJ2-3; D is undetermined. The CDR3 spans 15 residues. From germline, CDR1 is SGDLS and CDR2 YYNGEE. Trimming cost V 4 bases and J 3 bases, with 15 bases left between them. This CDR3 is CASSPTGPPTDTQYF. The CDR3 nucleotides are TGTGCCAGCAGCCCTACCGGGCCCCCAACAGATACGCAGTATTTT. The full variable domain, its missing parts supplied by reference TRBV9 and TRBJ2-3, is DSGVTQTPKHLITATGQRVTLRCSPRSGDLSVYWYQQSLDQGLQFLIQYYNGEERAKGNILERFSAQQFPDLHSELNLSSLELGDSALYFCASSPTGPPTDTQYFGPGTRLTVL.

The V call is TRBV12-2, the J call TRBJ2-1; no check of the table's D call, TRBD2, against the DNA was made. TRBV12-2 is flagged as a pseudogene. The CDR3 runs 20 residues. CDR3 amino acids: CASRLSGRAPMHLLYNEQFF. In nucleotides, the CDR3 is TGTGCAAGTCGCCTCAGCGGGAGGGCCCCCATGCACTTACTATACAATGAGCAGTTCTTC.

This clone was counted only a few times. DNA for the CDR3: TGCAGTGCTAGTTCTGTCCGGGGTGAAGCTTTCTTT. It yields the protein CSASSVRGEAFF. This chain connects TRBV20-1 to TRBJ1-1; D is unresolved. The CDR3 has 12 residues. Between the trimmed V and J ends, which lost 3 bases and 7 bases, there was a span of 12 bases. In germline, CDR1 is DFQATT, CDR2 SNEGSKA (reference sequence).

The rearrangement joins TRBV9 to TRBJ1-2; possible D gene TRBD1, 5 bases. The V end was cut by 2 bases, the J end by 7 bases, with 15 bases between. CDR1 and CDR2 from the germline V gene are SGDLS and YYNGEE. The CDR3 extends over 14 amino acids. The CDR3 sequence is CASSVSTWRGGYTF. The DNA of the CDR3 is TGTGCCAGCAGCGTGAGTACGTGGAGGGGTGGCTACACCTTC.

The rearrangement uses TRBV4-1 and TRBJ1-2; perhaps TRBD1 as D (6 bases). From germline, CDR1 is MGHRA and CDR2 YSYEKL. The CDR3 spans 14 residues. V gave up 0 bases and J gave up 8 bases, with 13 bases separating them. The CDR3 is CASSQDQAGAGYTF. DNA for the CDR3: TGCGCCAGCAGCCAAGATCAGGCAGGGGCGGGCTACACCTTC.

CDR3 in amino acids: CAWSEVGDEQYF. The CDR3 DNA reads as TGTGCCTGGAGTGAGGTGGGTGACGAGCAGTACTTC. This rearrangement joins TRBV30 to TRBJ2-7; D is ambiguous. V was trimmed by 1 base and J by 5 bases, leaving 9 bases between them. CDR1 is GTSNPN and CDR2 is SVGIG in the germline V gene (reference sequence). The CDR3 has 12 residues.

The rearrangement joins TRBV7-3 to TRBJ1-6, with a weak D call TRBD1 (6 bases). CDR1 SGHTA and CDR2 FQGTGA come from the germline V gene. The ends were cut back, 2 bases at V and 8 bases at J, with 10 bases in the middle. This CDR3 region has 14 residues. In DNA, the CDR3 is TGTGCCAGCAGCTTATTGGGGGGCCATTCACCCCTCCACTTT. It translates to CASSLLGGHSPLHF.

The CDR3 bases are TGTGCCAGCAGCCAAATGAACACTGAAGCTTTCTTT. Its protein product is CASSQMNTEAFF. The V call is TRBV9, the J call TRBJ1-1; D gene unclear. Trimming removed 4 bases from V and 0 bases from J, with 4 bases in between. Germline assignment: CDR1 SGDLS and CDR2 YYNGEE. This CDR3 has 12 amino acids.

This clone is judged medium-sized. V and J are TRBV6-4 and TRBJ2-2; D remains unclear. The germline V gene encodes CDR1 MRHNA and CDR2 SNTAGT. The CDR3 runs 15 residues. The germline V and J ends were trimmed by 3 bases and 0 bases, with 8 bases remaining between them. CDR3 protein: CASSETPANTGELFF. For the CDR3, the DNA is TGTGCCAGCAGTGAAACACCTGCGAACACCGGGGAGCTGTTTTTT.

The chain uses TRBV27 and TRBJ2-7, with a possible D match to TRBD1 (7 bases). V lost 6 bases to trimming and J lost 9 bases, with 18 bases between them. Germline V CDR1 and CDR2: MNHEY, SMNVEV (reference sequence). This CDR3 region has 13 residues. CDR3 residues: CASSGGQLGGQYF. Here the CDR3 DNA reads TGTGCCAGCAGCGGGGGACAGCTAGGTGGGCAGTACTTC.